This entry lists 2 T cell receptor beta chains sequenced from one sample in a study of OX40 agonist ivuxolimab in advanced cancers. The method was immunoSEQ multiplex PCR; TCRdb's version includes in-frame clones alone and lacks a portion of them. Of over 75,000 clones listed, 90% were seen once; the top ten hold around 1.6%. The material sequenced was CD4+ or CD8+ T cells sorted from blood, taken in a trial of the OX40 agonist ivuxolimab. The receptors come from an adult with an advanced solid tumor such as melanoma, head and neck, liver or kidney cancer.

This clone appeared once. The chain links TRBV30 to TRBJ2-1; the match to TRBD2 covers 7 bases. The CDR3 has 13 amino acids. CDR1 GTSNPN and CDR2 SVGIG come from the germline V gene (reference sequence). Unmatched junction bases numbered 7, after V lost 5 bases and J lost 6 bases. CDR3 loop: CAWEREGVNEQFF. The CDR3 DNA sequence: TGTGCCTGGGAGCGGGAAGGGGTCAATGAGCAGTTCTTC.

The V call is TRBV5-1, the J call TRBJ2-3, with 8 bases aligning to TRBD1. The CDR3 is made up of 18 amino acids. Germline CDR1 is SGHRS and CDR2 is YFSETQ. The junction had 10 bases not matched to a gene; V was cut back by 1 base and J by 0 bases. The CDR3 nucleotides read TGCGCCAGCAGCTTGTGGGACAGGAGCCTATTTAGCACAGATACGCAGTATTTT. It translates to CASSLWDRSLFSTDTQYF.